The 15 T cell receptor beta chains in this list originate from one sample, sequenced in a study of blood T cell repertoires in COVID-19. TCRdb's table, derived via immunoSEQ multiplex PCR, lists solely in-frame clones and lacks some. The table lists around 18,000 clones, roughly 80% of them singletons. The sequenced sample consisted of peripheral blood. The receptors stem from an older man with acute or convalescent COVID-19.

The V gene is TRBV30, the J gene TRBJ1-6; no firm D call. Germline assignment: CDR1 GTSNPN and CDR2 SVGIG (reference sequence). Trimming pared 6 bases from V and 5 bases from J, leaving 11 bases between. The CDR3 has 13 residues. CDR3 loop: CACSSEDNSPLHF. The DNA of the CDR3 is TGTGCCTGCAGCTCTGAGGATAATTCACCCCTCCACTTT.

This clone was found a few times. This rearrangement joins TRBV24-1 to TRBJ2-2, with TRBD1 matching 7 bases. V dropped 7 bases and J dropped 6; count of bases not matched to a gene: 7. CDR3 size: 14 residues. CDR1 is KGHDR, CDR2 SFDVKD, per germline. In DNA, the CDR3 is TGTGCCACCAGCGGGACAGACCCTCCCGGGGAGCTGTTTTTT. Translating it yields CATSGTDPPGELFF.

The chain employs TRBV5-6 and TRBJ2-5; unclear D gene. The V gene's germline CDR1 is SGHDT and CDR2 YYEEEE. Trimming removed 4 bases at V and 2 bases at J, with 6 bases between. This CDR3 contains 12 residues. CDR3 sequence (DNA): TGTGCCAGCAGCAACTTGCAAGAGACCCAGTACTTC. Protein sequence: CASSNLQETQYF.

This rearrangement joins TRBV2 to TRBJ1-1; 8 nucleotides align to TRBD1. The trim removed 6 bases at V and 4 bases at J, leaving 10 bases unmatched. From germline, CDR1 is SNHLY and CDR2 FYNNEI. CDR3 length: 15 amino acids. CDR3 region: CASSPQITGGTEAFF. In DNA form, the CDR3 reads TGTGCCAGCAGCCCGCAAATAACAGGGGGCACTGAAGCTTTCTTT. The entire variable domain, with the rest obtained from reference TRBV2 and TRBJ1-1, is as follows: EPEVTQTPSHQVTQMGQEVILRCVPISNHLYFYWYRQILGQKVEFLVSFYNNEISEKSEIFDDQFSVERPDGSNFTLKIRSTKLEDSAMYFCASSPQITGGTEAFFGQGTRLTVV.

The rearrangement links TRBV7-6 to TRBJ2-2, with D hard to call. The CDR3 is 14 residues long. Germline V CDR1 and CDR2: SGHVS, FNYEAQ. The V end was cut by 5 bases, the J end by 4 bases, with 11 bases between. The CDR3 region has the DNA TGTGCCAGCAGCCCTAGTCTAAGCACCGGGGAGCTGTTTTTT. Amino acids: CASSPSLSTGELFF.

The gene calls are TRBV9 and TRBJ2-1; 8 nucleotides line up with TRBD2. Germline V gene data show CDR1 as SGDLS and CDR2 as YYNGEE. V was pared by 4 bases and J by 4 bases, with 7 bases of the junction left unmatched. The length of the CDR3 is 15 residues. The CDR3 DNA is TGTGCCAGCAGCATGAGCGGGGGCACGTACAATGAGCAGTTCTTC. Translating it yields CASSMSGGTYNEQFF.

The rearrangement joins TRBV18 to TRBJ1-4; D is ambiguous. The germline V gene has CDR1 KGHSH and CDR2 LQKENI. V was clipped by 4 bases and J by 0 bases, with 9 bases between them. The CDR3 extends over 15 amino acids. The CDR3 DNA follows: TGTGCCAGCTCACTAACAGCCGCAACTAATGAAAAACTGTTTTTT. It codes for CASSLTAATNEKLFF.

CDR3 nucleotide sequence: TGTGCCAGTAGCTTACAGGGGTTTGGTACGCAGTATTTT. Translated, it gives CASSLQGFGTQYF. The chain combines TRBV19 with TRBJ2-3; 7 bases are shared with TRBD1. The CDR3 sequence is 13 residues long. Looked up from germline, CDR1 is LNHDA and CDR2 is SQIVND (reference sequence). Trimming removed 6 bases from V and 8 bases from J; junction bases left unmatched: 8.

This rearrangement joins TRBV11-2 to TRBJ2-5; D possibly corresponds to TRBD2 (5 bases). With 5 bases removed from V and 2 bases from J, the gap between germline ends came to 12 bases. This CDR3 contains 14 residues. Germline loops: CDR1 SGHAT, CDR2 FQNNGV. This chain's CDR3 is CASSVGVTQETQYF. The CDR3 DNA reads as TGTGCCAGCAGCGTCGGGGTGACACAAGAGACCCAGTACTTC.

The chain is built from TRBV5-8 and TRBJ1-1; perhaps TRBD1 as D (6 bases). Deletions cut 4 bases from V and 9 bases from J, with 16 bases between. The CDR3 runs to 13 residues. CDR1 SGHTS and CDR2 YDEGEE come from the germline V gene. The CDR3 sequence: CASSTDRSLKAFF. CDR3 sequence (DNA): TGTGCCAGCAGCACGGACAGATCGCTAAAAGCTTTCTTT.

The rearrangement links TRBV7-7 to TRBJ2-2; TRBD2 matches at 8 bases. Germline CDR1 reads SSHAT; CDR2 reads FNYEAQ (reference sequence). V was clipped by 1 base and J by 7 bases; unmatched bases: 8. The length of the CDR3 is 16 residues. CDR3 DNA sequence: TGTGCCAGCAGCTTAGACGGGGGGGCCGCCGTCGGGGAGCTGTTTTTT. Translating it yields CASSLDGGAAVGELFF.

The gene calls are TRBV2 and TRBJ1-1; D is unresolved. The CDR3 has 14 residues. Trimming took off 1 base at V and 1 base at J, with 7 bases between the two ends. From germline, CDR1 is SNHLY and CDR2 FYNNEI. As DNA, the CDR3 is TGTGCCAGCAGTGAAGGTTCTTGGAACACTGAAGCTTTCTTT. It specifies CASSEGSWNTEAFF.

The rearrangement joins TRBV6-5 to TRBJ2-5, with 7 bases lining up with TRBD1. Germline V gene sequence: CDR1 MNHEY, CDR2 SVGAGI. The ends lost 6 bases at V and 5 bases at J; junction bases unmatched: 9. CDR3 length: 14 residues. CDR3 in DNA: TGTGCCAGCAGCTCGGACAGGCGGATGGAGACCCAGTACTTC. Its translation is CASSSDRRMETQYF.

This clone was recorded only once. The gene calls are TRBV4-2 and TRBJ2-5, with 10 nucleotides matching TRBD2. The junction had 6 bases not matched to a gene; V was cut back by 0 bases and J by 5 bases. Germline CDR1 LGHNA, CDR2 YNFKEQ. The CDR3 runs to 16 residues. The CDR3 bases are TGTGCCAGCAGCCAAGAAATGAGCGGGGGGGATGAGACCCAGTACTTC. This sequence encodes CASSQEMSGGDETQYF.

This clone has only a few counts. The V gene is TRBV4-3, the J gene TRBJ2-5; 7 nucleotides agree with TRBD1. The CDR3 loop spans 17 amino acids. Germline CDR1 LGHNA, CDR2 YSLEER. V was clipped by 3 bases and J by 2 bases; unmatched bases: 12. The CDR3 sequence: CASSQERAGTEQETQYF. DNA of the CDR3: TGCGCCAGCAGCCAGGAAAGAGCCGGGACAGAACAAGAGACCCAGTACTTC.